The following is a T cell receptor (beta chain) sequence with its context. This clonotype turned up a few times. Its antigen is still unknown. Per-base quality was not reported, and no clone a single base away is much larger than it. The sample's time point label, decoded: newly diagnosed GD, antithyroid drugs for less than 3 months. RNA was extracted from PBMCs in TRIzol for both TCR sequencing and RNA sequencing. Graves' disease was diagnosed according to American Thyroid Association guidelines. The patients came from an endocrinology department in Xi'an, China. Each patient gave approximately 10 milliliters of peripheral blood, collected in an EDTA anticoagulant tube. Ficoll Paque Plus density gradient separation was used to isolate PBMCs, and no additional T cell sorting was done. An Agilent 2100 Bioanalyzer and agarose gel were used to assess RNA quality, and a NanoDrop 2000 was used to measure RNA concentration.

This specimen comes from a study of regulatory T cells in long-lasting Graves disease listed by TCRdb under 2021. Notes on the research overall: Antithyroid drugs had been taken for less than 3 months by newly diagnosed Graves' disease patients. The study took place in China and was registered as a clinical trial. A total of some 35 samples underwent TCR sequencing: about 13 from persistent and around 20 from newly diagnosed Graves' disease patients. Persistent Graves' disease patients were compared with newly diagnosed Graves' disease patients by peripheral blood TCR sequencing and RNA sequencing.

The study at large found these results: As a limitation, the authors acknowledged that the small sample size may reduce accuracy. Persistent patients shared more public clonotypes among themselves (around 2,800) than newly diagnosed patients did (nearly 1,000). Peripheral blood alone was examined, since thyroid tissue, which constituted the primary lesion, could not be accessed. Persistent Graves' disease patients showed lower TCR Shannon entropy and fewer highly expanded clones than newly diagnosed patients, suggesting clonal expansion. Sequencing and analysis were restricted to the TCR beta chain.

Library preparation employed multiplex PCR. Sequencing was carried out with an Illumina HiSeq 4000. iRepertoire HTBI primers and Arm-PCR amplification of CDR3 regions were used to construct TCR beta libraries. Before sequencing, the PCR products underwent gel purification. In the source study's methods: Gene usage analysis of CDR3 amino acid clonotypes used the approximately 62 TRBV and 12 to 15 TRBJ segments found across samples. COPE and FqMerger were used to merge filtered high-quality paired reads into contigs. Contigs were aligned with BLAST to IMGT TRBV, TRBD and TRBJ reference genes, and CDR3 was defined per IMGT. Highly expanded clones were defined as clonotypes with a frequency above 0.1%. Repertoire diversity was measured by Shannon entropy, and V-J evenness by the Gini coefficient. Public clonotypes were defined as clonotypes shared by more than one individual. TCRdb reanalyzed the raw reads on its own, using fastp at Q25 for trimming and MiXCR for clone calling, and kept in-frame beta chains. CDR3 protein duplicates are merged, each entry listing the most common genes and DNA. The V and J calls come from TCRdb's annotation, not from the publication. This sample lists roughly 410,000 distinct CDR3 sequences; 15% were detected once. The ten largest make up roughly 7.7% of the sample.

These same records also appear under a second study, on T cells in Graves' hyperthyroidism and ophthalmopathy. As that second study puts it: A patient counted as having stable Graves' hyperthyroidism if no progression to ophthalmopathy occurred over 18 months of follow-up. Hyperthyroidism patients were newly diagnosed, had a disease duration of under 2 months, and were aged 18 to 65 years. Patients with uncontrolled infections, other autoimmune diseases, pregnancy or lactation were excluded. Diagnoses relied on clinical symptoms, serum thyroxine and TRAb, thyroid ultrasound and orbital computed tomography. For the first round of RT-PCR on the TCR CDR3, the HTBI primer set was used together with the Qiagen OneStep RT-PCR kit. Most expanded thyroid clonotypes (frequency above 0.001) were also detected in blood, suggesting blood repertoires may reflect thyroid immune responses. A model built on a 13 V-J signature distinguished ophthalmopathy from stable hyperthyroidism, reaching roughly 88% sensitivity and approximately 81% specificity in cross-validation and 80%/75% in testing. In validation, the model predicted progression to ophthalmopathy a median of approximately 6.6 months before onset, with about 64% sensitivity and 72.22% specificity. A discovery cohort of about a hundred patients, roughly 40 with Graves' ophthalmopathy and more than 55 with stable Graves' hyperthyroidism, was used to find distinguishing TCR V-J signatures. Prospective prediction of ophthalmopathy was tested in an independent validation cohort consisting of 18 hyperthyroidism patients and around 16 patients who later progressed to ophthalmopathy. The approximately 100 discovery patients were randomly split 7:3 into training and test sets. In addition, the study compared T-cell repertoires in thyroid tissue and in blood from about 6 Graves' hyperthyroidism patients. Once sampling was done, hyperthyroidism patients were given methimazole at a starting dose of 30 mg daily, whereas ophthalmopathy patients were given high-dose intravenous methylprednisolone. Libraries were constructed in a second round of multiplex PCR, after which size selection and purification were performed. The libraries were sequenced on an Illumina HiSeq2000 using paired-end 100 bp reads. SOAPnuke was used to process the raw data, removing reads that contained adapters or uncalled bases, had a mean Phred below 15, or lacked an exact match to the constant primer or identifier. High-quality paired reads were merged with COPE v1.2.5, and unique nucleotide sequences were defined as clonotypes. MiTCR v1.1 was used to align the clonotypes against IMGT TRBV, TRBD and TRBJ reference segments. The analysis was restricted to V-J combinations with a frequency above 0.0001, which together covered over 99% of the repertoires. The TCS score was defined as the ratio of F50 (clonal expansion) to E x V (chaos), calculated using BLOSUM62-based TCRdist between CDR3 peptides within each V-J. Welch's t-statistics and random forest reduced roughly 530 V-J features to 10 to 15, which were used in a naive Bayes classifier (R e1071). No statistical method was used to set the sample size in advance, and investigators knew the group allocation. The paper describes TCR Vbeta CDR3 sequencing of 120 to 150 peripheral blood samples, made up of some 42 ophthalmopathy patients, around 73 hyperthyroidism patients and 17 progressor patients.

The sequences come from peripheral blood mononuclear cells (PBMCs), collected at new diagnosis, from a patient treated with antithyroid drugs. The origin of this receptor is a woman between 40 and 55 years old with Graves disease. Donor details come from another sample of the same person, matched by shared clones.

CDR3 loop: CASSQQGNNEQFF. The DNA sequence follows: TGTGCCAGCAGCCAACAGGGAAACAATGAGCAGTTCTTC. The V and J segments used are TRBV3-1 and TRBJ2-1; the D gene is perhaps TRBD1, from 5 matching bases. From the germline V gene (reference sequence), CDR1 is LGHDT and CDR2 is YNNKEL. From the cysteine through the phenylalanine, the CDR3 covers 13 amino acids. Of the read, only the CDR3 DNA is kept; its 39 bases are in frame from base 1. V drops 2 bases and J drops 5 bases, leaving 7 bases in between.